The rows below give T cell receptor beta chains drawn from one sample of a study of shared clonotypes between healthy human individuals. Repertoires were generated with immunoSEQ multiplex PCR, while TCRdb's copy carries only in-frame clones and drops some. Of some 2.4 million clones in the sample, roughly 93% were seen once. The sequencing sample was made of naive CD4+ T cells from PBMCs. The receptors here all came from a man between 18 and 35 years old in good health. Some clones in this sample may be carry-over from other donors' samples. CDR3s include the opening cysteine and the closing phenylalanine or tryptophan. The D gene is left open where the match is weak.

D gene,V gene,J gene,CDR3 protein
TRBD1,TRBV7-2,TRBJ2-7,CASSSDRASGEQYF
-,TRBV6-6,TRBJ1-2,CASGAGTLMGYTF
-,TRBV21-1,TRBJ2-5,CASSPGPLLATQETQYF
-,TRBV7-2,TRBJ1-5,CASSRPGGIQPQHF
-,TRBV6-6,TRBJ2-2,CASTLDVISITGELFF
TRBD1,TRBV19,TRBJ1-2,CASSLAGGGTPYDYGYTF
-,TRBV5-1,TRBJ2-1,CASSLVGNNEQFF
TRBD2,TRBV10-3,TRBJ2-1,CAISESEGGSGRSKQFF
-,TRBV5-1,TRBJ2-4,CASSLEYVGAKNIQYF
TRBD1,TRBV2,TRBJ1-1,CASSGDRVDGTEAFF
-,TRBV11-3,TRBJ2-5,CASSPGAGETQYF
TRBD2,TRBV19,TRBJ2-1,CASSMGGLAASYNEQFF
TRBD1,TRBV7-2,TRBJ1-5,CASSFGYRVQGAQPQHF
-,TRBV19,TRBJ1-1,CASSSHVSVSTEAFF
-,TRBV21-1,TRBJ1-1,CARGRKTPRDTEAFF
-,TRBV28,TRBJ2-7,CATLRDKTYEQYF
-,TRBV29-1,TRBJ1-1,CSVLQGGDTEAFF
TRBD1,TRBV28,TRBJ2-1,CASSSLRDRGRVEQFF
-,TRBV11-2,TRBJ2-2,CASSQLEMNTGELFF
-,TRBV5-1,TRBJ1-1,CASSLGPGNTEAFF
-,TRBV9,TRBJ2-2,CASSVRGGNTGELFF
-,TRBV6-1,TRBJ2-1,CASSARGVTVTSSYNEQFF
-,TRBV6-1,TRBJ2-7,CASSLLGAYEQYF
TRBD2,TRBV6-6,-,CASRGLAGGPYEQYF
TRBD2,TRBV15,TRBJ2-1,CATRRAGGYNEQFF
TRBD2,TRBV27,TRBJ2-1,CASPPQPQRGEVYNEQFF
-,TRBV28,TRBJ1-2,CASSRGSYGYTF
-,TRBV28,TRBJ2-1,CASSPVGGLHEQFF
TRBD1,TRBV5-8,TRBJ1-5,CASSLTGTGNQPQHF